Listed below are T cell receptor beta chains from one sample, sequenced in a study of PD-L1 blockade in urothelial cancer. Assay used: immunoSEQ multiplex PCR; TCRdb lists only in-frame clones, some missing. The sample contains 40,000 to 55,000 clones, 70% to 90% of which appear only once. The sample consisted of PBMCs, taken around atezolizumab (anti-PD-L1) treatment. These receptors originate from a donor aged 40 or over with urothelial cancer. Both conserved end residues are trimmed from each CDR3. D genes are given only for firm matches.

D gene: TRBD2
CDR3 length: 12
V gene: TRBV7-3
J gene: TRBJ2-1
CDR3 protein: ASSPRGLADEQF

D gene: TRBD2
CDR3 length: 13
V gene: TRBV7-2
J gene: TRBJ2-7
CDR3 protein: ASSLAGGSSYEQY

D gene: .
CDR3 length: 11
V gene: TRBV6-1
J gene: TRBJ1-5
CDR3 protein: ASIRGVNQPQH

D gene: .
CDR3 length: 13
V gene: TRBV10-3
J gene: TRBJ1-5
CDR3 protein: AISEQTDSNQPQH

D gene: .
CDR3 length: 11
V gene: TRBV30
J gene: TRBJ2-7
CDR3 protein: AWTLGGTYEQY

D gene: TRBD2
CDR3 length: 11
V gene: TRBV7-2
J gene: TRBJ2-7
CDR3 protein: ASGGGRPYEQY

D gene: .
CDR3 length: 14
V gene: TRBV10-3
J gene: TRBJ2-7
CDR3 protein: AISDLRGSGTYEQY

D gene: TRBD1
CDR3 length: 12
V gene: TRBV7-3
J gene: TRBJ2-1
CDR3 protein: ASRAGTGYNEQF

D gene: .
CDR3 length: 11
V gene: TRBV7-9
J gene: TRBJ1-1
CDR3 protein: ASSAQGNTEAF

D gene: TRBD2
CDR3 length: 14
V gene: TRBV27
J gene: TRBJ2-3
CDR3 protein: ASSWGSGGRTDTQY

D gene: TRBD2
CDR3 length: 10
V gene: TRBV27
J gene: TRBJ2-1
CDR3 protein: ASSTQTSSQF

D gene: .
CDR3 length: 12
V gene: TRBV28
J gene: TRBJ2-2
CDR3 protein: ASSLRMNTGELF

D gene: .
CDR3 length: 12
V gene: TRBV7-2
J gene: TRBJ2-5
CDR3 protein: ASSPPAGTETQY

D gene: .
CDR3 length: 11
V gene: TRBV7-2
J gene: TRBJ2-5
CDR3 protein: ASSWGREETQY

D gene: .
CDR3 length: 13
V gene: TRBV18
J gene: TRBJ2-5
CDR3 protein: ASSPLAGGEETQY

D gene: .
CDR3 length: 14
V gene: TRBV4-2
J gene: TRBJ2-1
CDR3 protein: ASSQGPGSSYNEQF

D gene: .
CDR3 length: 13
V gene: TRBV11-3
J gene: TRBJ1-5
CDR3 protein: ASSFLRQANQPQH

D gene: TRBD2
CDR3 length: 13
V gene: TRBV5-6
J gene: TRBJ2-1
CDR3 protein: ASSFGTSSYNEQF

D gene: .
CDR3 length: 12
V gene: TRBV7-9
J gene: TRBJ2-5
CDR3 protein: ASSSGRTQGAQY

D gene: TRBD1
CDR3 length: 15
V gene: TRBV6-1
J gene: TRBJ2-7
CDR3 protein: ASSVTGAGPPTYEQY

D gene: .
CDR3 length: 11
V gene: TRBV28
J gene: TRBJ1-2
CDR3 protein: ASSPTPRYGYT

D gene: TRBD2
CDR3 length: 12
V gene: TRBV7-3
J gene: TRBJ2-7
CDR3 protein: ASSQSGRVGEQY

D gene: .
CDR3 length: 14
V gene: TRBV5-1
J gene: TRBJ2-2
CDR3 protein: ASSLAGPSNTGELF

D gene: .
CDR3 length: 14
V gene: TRBV7-9
J gene: TRBJ2-3
CDR3 protein: ASSAGGTGTTDTQY

D gene: TRBD2
CDR3 length: 13
V gene: TRBV27
J gene: TRBJ2-1
CDR3 protein: ASSPRLALGNEQF

D gene: .
CDR3 length: 13
V gene: TRBV15
J gene: TRBJ2-7
CDR3 protein: ATSRDLGLVYEQY

D gene: .
CDR3 length: 13
V gene: TRBV7-2
J gene: TRBJ1-4
CDR3 protein: ASSLVGGVGEKLF

D gene: TRBD1
CDR3 length: 13
V gene: TRBV7-9
J gene: TRBJ2-2
CDR3 protein: ASSQDRGRAGELF

D gene: TRBD1
CDR3 length: 13
V gene: TRBV28
J gene: TRBJ2-7
CDR3 protein: ASSLPQAGGYEQY

D gene: .
CDR3 length: 11
V gene: TRBV11-2
J gene: TRBJ2-7
CDR3 protein: ASSLRVGLEQY

D gene: TRBD1
CDR3 length: 12
V gene: TRBV28
J gene: TRBJ1-2
CDR3 protein: ASTLGAGDRGYT

D gene: .
CDR3 length: 13
V gene: TRBV9
J gene: TRBJ2-1
CDR3 protein: ASSVVGGWMAEQF

D gene: .
CDR3 length: 11
V gene: TRBV6-1
J gene: TRBJ1-1
CDR3 protein: ASSPGVDTEAF

D gene: TRBD2
CDR3 length: 15
V gene: TRBV5-1
J gene: TRBJ2-7
CDR3 protein: ASSPPGLAGGDSEQY

D gene: TRBD2
CDR3 length: 13
V gene: TRBV5-4
J gene: TRBJ2-7
CDR3 protein: ASSGPGLAAYEQY

D gene: TRBD2
CDR3 length: 14
V gene: TRBV12-5
J gene: TRBJ2-1
CDR3 protein: ASGPPRASGNNEQF

D gene: .
CDR3 length: 11
V gene: TRBV18
J gene: TRBJ2-7
CDR3 protein: ASSPGGSYEQY

D gene: TRBD2
CDR3 length: 10
V gene: TRBV6-1
J gene: TRBJ2-1
CDR3 protein: ASGVGGDSQF

D gene: TRBD1
CDR3 length: 12
V gene: TRBV29-1
J gene: TRBJ2-1
CDR3 protein: SVVPQGRGHEQF

D gene: .
CDR3 length: 12
V gene: TRBV27
J gene: TRBJ1-5
CDR3 protein: ASSPRGSLQPQH

D gene: .
CDR3 length: 15
V gene: TRBV9
J gene: TRBJ2-5
CDR3 protein: ASSVGGSVNQGETQY

D gene: .
CDR3 length: 13
V gene: TRBV19
J gene: TRBJ2-6
CDR3 protein: AIKDSLSGANVLT

D gene: TRBD2
CDR3 length: 12
V gene: TRBV6-6
J gene: TRBJ2-4
CDR3 protein: ASSPGGVRDIQY

D gene: .
CDR3 length: 11
V gene: TRBV27
J gene: TRBJ2-3
CDR3 protein: ASSFRYTDTQY

D gene: TRBD2
CDR3 length: 14
V gene: TRBV2
J gene: TRBJ2-2
CDR3 protein: ASSGPGLANTGELF